A single sample is the source of the 6 T cell receptor beta chains below, sequenced in a study of control samples from healthy donors and cancer patients. The data were produced by immunoSEQ multiplex PCR, yet TCRdb's version contains in-frame clones alone and is incomplete. The sample has 55,000 to 90,000 clones, under 90% seen once; the top ten hold around 30%. Material for sequencing was blood. These receptors all stem from a middle-aged man in good health.

The chain links TRBV21-1 to TRBJ1-3. TRBV21-1 is a pseudogene locus. This CDR3 is 12 amino acids long. In nucleotides, the CDR3 is TGTGCCAGCAGCAAAGCAAGAAACACCATATATTTT. The encoded protein is CASSKARNTIYF.

The CDR3 nucleotides read TGTGCCAGCAGCTTAGGGTTAGCGGACCCCTCCTACGAGCAGTACTTC. It specifies CASSLGLADPSYEQYF. The gene calls are TRBV11-2 and TRBJ2-7; a weak D match, TRBD2 (6 bases). There are 16 residues in the CDR3. Germline V gene sequence: CDR1 SGHAT, CDR2 FQNNGV. V lost 1 base to trimming and J lost 0 bases, with 13 bases between them.

The chain has TRBV28 and TRBJ1-2; D unclear. Trimming shortened V by 10 bases and J by 0 bases, and 15 bases separated the two germline ends. The CDR3 has 14 residues. Germline lookup yields CDR1 MDHEN and CDR2 SYDVKM. The CDR3 here is CAIAGQPANYGYTF. Written as DNA, the CDR3 is TGTGCCATTGCTGGGCAGCCAGCTAACTATGGCTACACCTTC.

V and J are TRBV6-5 and TRBJ2-2; 8 positions match TRBD2. CDR3 size: 12 residues. J gave up 6 bases and V 8 bases, and 2 bases lay outside the gene matches. Germline V gene data show CDR1 as MNHEY and CDR2 as SVGAGI. The CDR3 sequence is CASGLAAGELFF. In nucleotides, the CDR3 is TGTGCCAGCGGACTAGCTGCCGGGGAGCTGTTTTTT.

The rearrangement links TRBV3-1 (or the pseudogene TRBV3-2) to TRBJ2-6, with D possibly TRBD2 on 6 matching bases. V lost 2 bases and J lost 0, with 17 bases in between. The CDR3 totals 19 residues. Germline loops: CDR1 LGHDT, CDR2 YNNKEL (reference sequence). CDR3 DNA: TGTGCCAGCAGCCAATGGAGGCGGGATCTTAACTCTGGGGCCAACGTCCTGACTTTC. Translated: CASSQWRRDLNSGANVLTF.

This clone was counted a single time. The chain uses TRBV2 and TRBJ1-4, with D possibly matching TRBD1 (6 bases). V was cut by 7 bases and J by 0 bases, with 15 bases left in between. The length of the CDR3 is 16 residues. The germline gives CDR1 SNHLY, CDR2 FYNNEI. The DNA of the CDR3 is TGTGCCAGCAAAGGGGGGGGTCTTGCAACTAATGAAAAACTGTTTTTT. Residues: CASKGGGLATNEKLFF.